The 19 T cell receptor beta chains below all came from one sample that was sequenced in a study of patients and donors after allogeneic stem cell transplantation. Each CDR3 protein is one row after TCRdb ran MiXCR on the RT-PCR reads. The data show about 110,000 distinct CDR3 sequences, 35% seen once. The sample consisted of blood, either unsorted or a sorted T cell fraction (not recorded which). The origin of the receptors is a human donor who was either an allogeneic HSCT recipient or a stem cell or donor lymphocyte infusion donor (not recorded which). It is not recorded whose cells these are; they may come from a transplant donor.

The chain links TRBV7-2 to TRBJ1-3; D gene unclear. CDR1 is SGHTA, CDR2 FQGNSA, per germline. Trimming stripped 5 bases from V and 0 bases from J, with 17 bases between. The CDR3 has 17 residues. The CDR3 protein is CASSRPLYRSSGNTIYF. CDR3 coding DNA: TGTGCCAGCAGCCGACCGCTATACCGAAGCTCTGGAAACACCATATATTTT.

Many counts were recorded for this clonotype. The chain joins TRBV4-3 to TRBJ1-1; D is unclear. Trimming pared 1 base from V and 1 base from J, leaving 7 bases between. There are 14 residues in the CDR3. Germline V gene sequence: CDR1 LGHNA, CDR2 YSLEER. Here the CDR3 DNA reads TGCGCCAGCAGCCAAGTGGGCCAGAACACTGAAGCTTTCTTT. Protein: CASSQVGQNTEAFF.

The table lists this clonotype with many counts. The chain couples TRBV7-9 to TRBJ1-1, with TRBD1 as a possible D gene (5 bases). The germline V gene has CDR1 SEHNR and CDR2 FQNEAQ (reference sequence). The CDR3 totals 14 residues. The V and J ends lost 5 bases and 11 bases respectively, with 21 bases between them. CDR3 loop: CASSDMGTGPRAFF. The CDR3, as DNA: TGTGCCAGCAGCGATATGGGGACCGGTCCTAGGGCTTTCTTT.

The chain has TRBV6-5 and TRBJ2-7; D may correspond to TRBD1 or TRBD2 (5 bases each). Germline V gene lookup returns CDR1 MNHEY and CDR2 SVGAGI. The CDR3 contains 16 residues. Trimming took 7 bases from V and 0 from J, leaving 19 bases between them. The CDR3 bases are TGTGCCAGCAAGGGAAGTGGGGGAAAGGGCTCCTACGAGCAGTACTTC. Translated, it gives CASKGSGGKGSYEQYF.

The chain employs TRBV20-1 and TRBJ1-1; no firm D call. This CDR3 region has 13 residues. Trimming took off 3 bases at V and 12 bases at J, with 20 bases between the two ends. CDR1 is DFQATT and CDR2 is SNEGSKA in the germline V gene (reference sequence). CDR3 in amino acids: CSASGQPRGETFF. The CDR3 DNA follows: TGCAGTGCTAGTGGGCAGCCCCGGGGAGAAACTTTCTTT.

The chain is built from TRBV5-1 and TRBJ1-6; D remains ambiguous. Germline-derived CDR1 and CDR2 are SGHRS and YFSETQ. Trimming took 1 base from V and 0 from J, leaving 8 bases between them. The length of the CDR3 is 16 residues. The CDR3 loop is CASSLTASSYNSPLHF. DNA for the CDR3: TGCGCCAGCAGCTTGACGGCGAGCTCCTATAATTCACCCCTCCACTTT.

The V gene is TRBV6-5, the J gene TRBJ2-3, with D perhaps assigned TRBD1 or TRBD2 (5 bases each). The CDR3 extends over 13 amino acids. V was clipped by 5 bases and J by 2 bases, with 8 bases between them. Germline assignment: CDR1 MNHEY and CDR2 SVGAGI. The CDR3 sequence: CASSGDLTDTQYF. As DNA, the CDR3 is TGTGCCAGCAGTGGGGACCTCACAGATACGCAGTATTTT.

This clonotype was recorded a few times. The chain combines TRBV6-5 with TRBJ2-3; D gene uncertain. V was cut by 4 bases and J by 4 bases, with 6 bases left in between. Germline loops: CDR1 MNHEY, CDR2 SVGAGI. The CDR3 is made up of 12 amino acids. CDR3: CASSSSADTQYF. The CDR3, as DNA: TGTGCCAGCAGTTCCTCGGCAGATACGCAGTATTTT.

The rearrangement joins TRBV10-3 to TRBJ1-6, with a tentative D call TRBD1 (5 bases). This CDR3 has 15 amino acids. Trimming cost V 7 bases and J 6 bases, with 16 bases left between them. CDR1 ENHRY and CDR2 SYGVKD come from the germline V gene. CDR3 in amino acids: CAINDPGLPNSPLHF. The CDR3, as DNA: TGTGCCATCAATGACCCGGGACTACCTAATTCACCCCTCCACTTT.

V is TRBV18 and J is TRBJ1-3, with TRBD1 identical over 9 bases. This CDR3 contains 17 residues. Trimming took 3 bases from V and 0 from J; bases not matched to a gene: 6. Germline V gene lookup returns CDR1 KGHSH and CDR2 LQKENI. The CDR3 sequence is CASSPGTGWNSGNTIYF. CDR3 in DNA: TGTGCCAGCTCACCGGGGACAGGGTGGAACTCTGGAAACACCATATATTTT.

This chain connects TRBV7-2 to TRBJ2-5, with D tentatively TRBD1 or TRBD2 (6 bases each). Germline loops: CDR1 SGHTA, CDR2 FQGNSA. The CDR3 runs 14 residues. V lost 5 bases and J 5 bases, leaving 15 bases between the germline ends. The CDR3 DNA follows: TGTGCCAGCAGCACGAGGAGGGACAAGGAGACCCAGTACTTC. Amino acid sequence: CASSTRRDKETQYF.

This clonotype was seen a handful of times. V is TRBV12-3 or TRBV12-4 and J is TRBJ2-2, with D maybe TRBD2 (6 bases). CDR3 length: 13 residues. V was shortened by 3 bases and J by 5 bases, with 7 bases between the two germline ends. In DNA form, the CDR3 reads TGTGCCAGCAGTTTCGGGGGTACCGGGGAGCTGTTTTTT. Its translation is CASSFGGTGELFF.

The chain is built from TRBV5-1 and TRBJ2-7; D uncertain. There are 12 residues in the CDR3. Deletions cut 1 base from V and 3 bases from J, with 5 bases between. Per germline, CDR1 SGHRS and CDR2 YFSETQ. In nucleotides, the CDR3 is TGCGCCAGCAGCTTGAACCTCTACGAGCAGTACTTC. Encoded protein: CASSLNLYEQYF.

V gene TRBV4-3 combines with J gene TRBJ2-1; D may be TRBD1 (6 bases). V was pared by 1 base and J by 10 bases, with 14 bases between. The CDR3 runs to 14 residues. In germline, CDR1 is LGHNA, CDR2 YSLEER. Here the CDR3 DNA reads TGCGCCAGCAGCCAAGCCCCAGGGGTAGGGGAGCAGTTCTTC. Amino acids: CASSQAPGVGEQFF.

V gene TRBV15 combines with J gene TRBJ2-1; D is undetermined. Trimming took off 0 bases at V and 6 bases at J, with 12 bases between the two ends. Germline-derived CDR1 and CDR2 are LNHNV and YYDKDF (reference sequence). The CDR3 is 15 amino acids. CDR3 protein: CATSRDLGLSNEQFF. CDR3 in DNA: TGTGCCACCAGCAGAGATCTCGGGCTCAGCAATGAGCAGTTCTTC.

The V call is TRBV15, the J call TRBJ2-5; TRBD2 matches at 7 bases. J lost 2 bases, V lost 3 bases, and 9 bases had no gene match. The CDR3 runs 16 residues. CDR1 is LNHNV, CDR2 YYDKDF, per germline (reference sequence). The CDR3 nucleotides are TGTGCCACCAGCAGTCCCTTACTAGCGAAGCAAGAGACCCAGTACTTC. As protein: CATSSPLLAKQETQYF.

This clonotype was recorded a few times. The CDR3 sequence is CASSLVGLGEAFF. The CDR3 coding sequence is TGTGCCAGCAGCTTAGTGGGGTTGGGTGAAGCTTTCTTT. This chain uses TRBV7-2 with TRBJ1-1; D is ambiguous. The V end was cut by 1 base, the J end by 7 bases, with 10 bases between. CDR3 length: 13 amino acids. From germline, CDR1 is SGHTA and CDR2 FQGNSA.

The chain uses TRBV19 and TRBJ1-1; D remains ambiguous. Germline V gene sequence: CDR1 LNHDA, CDR2 SQIVND (reference sequence). V lost 6 bases and J 1 base, leaving 9 bases between the germline ends. The CDR3 extends over 13 amino acids. CDR3: CASSQRWNTEAFF. CDR3 DNA sequence: TGTGCCAGTAGCCAAAGGTGGAACACTGAAGCTTTCTTT. Full variable domain (remainder filled in from reference TRBV19 and TRBJ1-1): DGGITQSPKYLFRKEGQNVTLSCEQNLNHDAMYWYRQDPGQGLRLIYYSQIVNDFQKGDIAEGYSVSREKKESFPLTVTSAQKNPTAFYLCASSQRWNTEAFFGQGTRLTVV.

The chain has TRBV6-6 and TRBJ1-5; 7 nucleotides line up with TRBD1. V was pared by 4 bases and J by 4 bases, with 10 bases of the junction left unmatched. This CDR3 region has 16 residues. Germline assignment: CDR1 MNHNY and CDR2 SVGAGI (reference sequence). The CDR3 sequence is CASSSNTGQSNQPQHF. Written as DNA, the CDR3 is TGTGCCAGCAGTTCCAACACGGGACAGTCGAATCAGCCCCAGCATTTT.